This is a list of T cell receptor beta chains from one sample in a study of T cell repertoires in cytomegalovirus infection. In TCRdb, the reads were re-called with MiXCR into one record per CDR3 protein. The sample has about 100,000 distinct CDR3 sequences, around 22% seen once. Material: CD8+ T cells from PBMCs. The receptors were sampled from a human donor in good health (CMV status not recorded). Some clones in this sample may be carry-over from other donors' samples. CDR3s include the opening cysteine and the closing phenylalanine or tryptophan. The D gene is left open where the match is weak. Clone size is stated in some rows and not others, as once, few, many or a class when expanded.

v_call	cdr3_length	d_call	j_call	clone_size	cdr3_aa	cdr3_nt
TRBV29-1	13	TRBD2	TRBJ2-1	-	CSGGLAESYGQFF	TGCAGCGGGGGACTAGCGGAGAGTTACGGGCAGTTCTTC
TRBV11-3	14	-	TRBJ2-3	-	CASSLHFGSDTQYF	TGTGCCAGCAGCTTGCACTTTGGGTCAGATACGCAGTATTTT
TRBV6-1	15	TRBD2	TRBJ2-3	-	CASSEVAGGPDTQYF	TGTGCCAGCAGTGAAGTCGCGGGGGGGCCAGATACGCAGTATTTT
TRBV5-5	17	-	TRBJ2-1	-	CASSLALSSGTYNEQFF	TGTGCCAGCAGCTTGGCCTTGTCAAGCGGCACCTACAATGAGCAGTTCTTC
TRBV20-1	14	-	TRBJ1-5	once	CSVLRAGEYQPQHF	TGCAGTGTCCTGCGGGCAGGGGAGTATCAGCCCCAGCATTTT
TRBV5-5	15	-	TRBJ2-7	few	CASSLVGVPSYEQYF	TGTGCCAGCAGCTTGGTGGGGGTCCCCAGCTACGAGCAGTACTTC
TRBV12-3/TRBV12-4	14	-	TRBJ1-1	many	CASSDTTPNTEAFF	TGTGCCAGCAGTGATACGACACCTAACACTGAAGCTTTCTTT
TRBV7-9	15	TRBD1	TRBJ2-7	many	CASSRGTGRTYEQYF	TGTGCCAGCAGCCGGGGGACAGGGAGAACCTACGAGCAGTACTTC
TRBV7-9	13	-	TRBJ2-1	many	CANGVGAYNEQFF	TGTGCCAACGGGGTAGGGGCATACAATGAGCAGTTCTTC
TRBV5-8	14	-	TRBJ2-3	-	CASSLGQSTDTQYF	TGTGCCAGCAGCTTGGGACAGAGCACAGATACGCAGTATTTT
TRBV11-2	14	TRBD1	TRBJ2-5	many	CASVPGGGQETQYF	TGTGCCAGCGTCCCAGGGGGCGGTCAAGAGACCCAGTACTTC